These 27 T cell receptor beta chains were all obtained from the same sample, sequenced in a study of blood T cell repertoires in COVID-19. TCRdb's copy holds only in-frame clones and misses some; the assay was immunoSEQ multiplex PCR. The sample has about 140,000 clones; about 83% are singletons. The sequenced sample was peripheral blood. The receptors shown here come from a woman aged 45-59 years with active or convalescent COVID-19.

The CDR3 here is CASSPGLAGASYEQYF. The CDR3 region has the DNA TGTGCCAGCTCACCTGGACTAGCGGGGGCCTCCTACGAGCAGTACTTC. This chain connects TRBV18 to TRBJ2-7, with TRBD2 matching 13 bases. The CDR3 totals 16 residues. Germline V CDR1 and CDR2: KGHSH, LQKENI. Trimming at V came to 3 bases and at J to 0 bases, leaving 2 bases not matched to a gene. Drawing the rest from reference TRBV18 and TRBJ2-7, the complete variable domain is NAGVMQNPRHLVRRRGQEARLRCSPMKGHSHVYWYRQLPEEGLKFMVYLQKENIIDESGMPKERFSAEFPKEGPSILRIQQVVRGDSAAYFCASSPGLAGASYEQYFGPGTRLTVT.

Only one count was recorded for this clone. The V call is TRBV6-5, the J call TRBJ2-2; the D is unclear. This CDR3 has 14 residues. The germline V gene encodes CDR1 MNHEY and CDR2 SVGAGI. V lost 2 bases and J lost 2, with 6 bases in between. The CDR3 is CASSYEVNTGELFF. The CDR3 DNA follows: TGTGCCAGCAGTTACGAGGTCAACACCGGGGAGCTGTTTTTT.

The rearrangement uses TRBV4-1 and TRBJ1-4; D is unclear. The CDR3 contains 16 residues. CDR1 is MGHRA, CDR2 YSYEKL, per germline. Trimming pared 4 bases from V and 9 bases from J, leaving 21 bases between. The CDR3 loop reads CASSREGSQVPQKLFF. The CDR3 DNA follows: TGCGCCAGCAGCCGGGAAGGGAGTCAAGTCCCCCAAAAACTGTTTTTT.

The V and J genes are TRBV30 and TRBJ1-2, with D possibly matching TRBD1 (5 bases). The V gene's germline CDR1 is GTSNPN and CDR2 SVGIG (reference sequence). V was cut by 4 bases and J by 6 bases, with 21 bases left in between. The CDR3 contains 15 residues. The CDR3 spells CAWNANTRAPNGYTF. The CDR3 DNA reads TGTGCCTGGAATGCCAATACCAGGGCCCCAAATGGCTACACCTTC.

The chain combines TRBV7-2 with TRBJ1-2; D perhaps matches TRBD1 (5 bases). The germline V gene has CDR1 SGHTA and CDR2 FQGNSA. The CDR3 totals 14 residues. V lost 5 bases, J lost 2 bases, and 12 bases lay in between. CDR3 nucleotides: TGTGCCAGCAGCCGTGGTGGGGCGAACTATGGCTACACCTTC. It codes for CASSRGGANYGYTF. Drawing the rest from reference TRBV7-2 and TRBJ1-2, the complete variable domain is GAGVSQSPSNKVTEKGKDVELRCDPISGHTALYWYRQSLGQGLEFLIYFQGNSAPDKSGLPSDRFSAERTGGSVSTLTIQRTQQEDSAVYLCASSRGGANYGYTFGSGTRLTVV.

A single count supports this clone. The gene calls are TRBV5-6 and TRBJ2-4; D is unclear. The CDR3 extends over 13 amino acids. V was pared by 1 base and J by 7 bases, with 9 bases between. From germline, CDR1 is SGHDT and CDR2 YYEEEE. Written as DNA, the CDR3 is TGTGCCAGCAGCTTGATGGCCCACAACATTCAGTACTTC. It codes for CASSLMAHNIQYF.

This chain uses TRBV4-1 with TRBJ2-7; 8 bases align to TRBD1. Germline V gene sequence: CDR1 MGHRA, CDR2 YSYEKL. J was trimmed by 4 bases and V by 2 bases; bases with no gene match: 7. The CDR3 is 15 amino acids. The CDR3 protein is CASSQRMTGDYEQYF. The CDR3 nucleotides read TGCGCCAGCAGCCAACGAATGACAGGGGATTACGAGCAGTACTTC.

In this sample, this clone turned up once. The genes are TRBV18 and TRBJ2-1, with 8 bases identical to TRBD2. Germline CDR1 and CDR2: KGHSH and LQKENI. The V segment lost 4 bases and the J segment 9 bases; nucleotides outside the gene matches: 5. The CDR3 has 13 amino acids. Here the CDR3 reads CASSRAGVGEQFF. In nucleotides, the CDR3 is TGTGCCAGCTCACGAGCGGGAGTGGGTGAGCAGTTCTTC.

V and J are TRBV6-2 or TRBV6-3 and TRBJ2-7, with 7 bases identical to TRBD1. The CDR3 sequence is 15 residues long. Germline loops: CDR1 MNHEY, CDR2 SVGEGT. V shed 6 bases, J shed 1 base, and the junction held 9 bases outside the gene matches. The CDR3: CASSPSNRGSYEQYF. CDR3 sequence (DNA): TGTGCCAGCAGCCCATCTAACAGGGGATCCTACGAGCAGTACTTC.

The V and J genes are TRBV7-3 and TRBJ1-1, with no clear D. With 1 base removed from V and 7 bases from J, the gap between germline ends came to 10 bases. The CDR3 has 13 residues. Germline loops: CDR1 SGHTA, CDR2 FQGTGA. CDR3 region: CASSLRSGDEAFF. The CDR3, as DNA: TGTGCCAGCAGCTTAAGGAGTGGAGATGAAGCTTTCTTT. Full variable domain (outside the CDR3, taken from reference TRBV7-3 and TRBJ1-1): GAGVSQTPSNKVTEKGKYVELRCDPISGHTALYWYRQSLGQGPEFLIYFQGTGAADDSGLPNDRFFAVRPEGSVSTLKIQRTERGDSAVYLCASSLRSGDEAFFGQGTRLTVV.

The chain couples TRBV4-3 to TRBJ2-3; D is uncertain. Germline CDR1 is LGHNA and CDR2 is YSLEER. The CDR3 totals 14 residues. V gave up 0 bases and J gave up 4 bases, with 8 bases separating them. CDR3: CASSQDRYPDTQYF. The DNA of the CDR3 is TGCGCCAGCAGCCAAGATAGATACCCAGATACGCAGTATTTT.

The CDR3 DNA follows: TGCAGTGCTAGACAGGGACAGGTCTACACCTTC. Its translation is CSARQGQVYTF. This chain links TRBV20-1 with TRBJ1-2; TRBD1 matches at 8 bases. The CDR3 consists of 11 residues. The germline gives CDR1 DFQATT, CDR2 SNEGSKA (reference sequence). With V trimmed by 2 bases and J by 10 bases, 3 bases remained unmatched.

This clone was counted once. This chain connects TRBV7-9 to TRBJ1-4; possible D gene TRBD1, 5 bases. Trimming stripped 2 bases from V and 5 bases from J, with 12 bases between. Germline values: CDR1 SEHNR, CDR2 FQNEAQ (reference sequence). The CDR3 is 15 residues long. Here the CDR3 reads CASSLKGYSNEKLFF. CDR3 bases: TGTGCCAGCAGCTTAAAGGGGTACAGCAATGAAAAACTGTTTTTT. The whole variable domain, filled in from reference TRBV7-9 and TRBJ1-4, reads DTGVSQNPRHKITKRGQNVTFRCDPISEHNRLYWYRQTLGQGPEFLTYFQNEAQLEKSRLLSDRFSAERPKGSFSTLEIQRTEQGDSAMYLCASSLKGYSNEKLFFGSGTQLSVL.

V gene TRBV4-3 combines with J gene TRBJ2-3, with TRBD2 identical over 7 bases. This CDR3 is 15 amino acids long. Germline CDR1 reads LGHNA; CDR2 reads YSLEER. The V gene end was trimmed by 1 base and the J gene end by 6 bases; junction bases not matched to a gene: 7. The CDR3 nucleotides are TGCGCCAGCAGCCAAGCTTATAGCGGGTGGGATACGCAGTATTTT. Its translation is CASSQAYSGWDTQYF.

This sequence joins TRBV7-9 and TRBJ2-5, with D perhaps TRBD2 (6 bases). The V gene lost 5 bases and the J gene lost 5 bases, with 15 bases spanning the gap. This CDR3 is 14 amino acids long. CDR1 is SEHNR, CDR2 FQNEAQ, per germline (reference sequence). CDR3 bases: TGTGCCAGCAGCGCACAAGCGGGTGGGGAGACCCAGTACTTC. Encoded protein: CASSAQAGGETQYF. Complete variable domain (other parts from reference TRBV7-9 and TRBJ2-5): DTGVSQNPRHKITKRGQNVTFRCDPISEHNRLYWYRQTLGQGPEFLTYFQNEAQLEKSRLLSDRFSAERPKGSFSTLEIQRTEQGDSAMYLCASSAQAGGETQYFGPGTRLLVL.

The rearrangement links TRBV4-2 to TRBJ1-5, with D possibly matching TRBD1 (6 bases). The germline CDR1 and CDR2 sequences are LGHNA and YNFKEQ. The length of the CDR3 is 15 residues. Trimming cost V 0 bases and J 6 bases, with 12 bases left between them. CDR3 sequence reads: CASSQDRGATQPQHF. The CDR3 nucleotides read TGTGCCAGCAGCCAAGACAGGGGTGCCACTCAGCCCCAGCATTTT.

CDR3 sequence reads: CASSLPTSGGPIIVTQYF. The DNA for the CDR3 is TGTGCCAGCAGCCTTCCGACTAGCGGGGGGCCGATTATCGTGACCCAGTACTTC. The V call is TRBV3-1 (or the pseudogene TRBV3-2), the J call TRBJ2-5; 13 bases fit TRBD2. CDR1 and CDR2 (germline): LGHDT, YNNKEL (reference sequence). Trimming took 4 bases from V and 7 from J; bases not matched to a gene: 15. The CDR3 totals 18 residues.

The chain is built from TRBV2 and TRBJ2-5; 13 positions match TRBD2. Germline V gene data show CDR1 as SNHLY and CDR2 as FYNNEI. V dropped 7 bases and J dropped 4; count of bases not matched to a gene: 3. This CDR3 comprises 14 residues. Written as DNA, the CDR3 is TGTGCCAGCACCGGACTAGCGGGGGCAGAGACCCAGTACTTC. It yields the protein CASTGLAGAETQYF.

The chain has TRBV2 and TRBJ1-2; 10 positions match TRBD1. CDR3 length: 13 residues. With 6 bases clipped from V and 2 bases from J, the junction kept 0 bases outside the gene matches. Germline loops: CDR1 SNHLY, CDR2 FYNNEI. CDR3 protein: CASRGQGNYGYTF. The CDR3 nucleotides are TGTGCCAGCAGGGGACAGGGGAACTATGGCTACACCTTC.

The V call is TRBV28, the J call TRBJ1-4; 7 nucleotides line up with TRBD1. This CDR3 region has 17 residues. Germline CDR1 is MDHEN and CDR2 is SYDVKM. The V gene end was trimmed by 4 bases and the J gene end by 7 bases; junction bases not matched to a gene: 15. CDR3 region: CASSSGQEGHMGEKLFF. The CDR3 DNA follows: TGTGCCAGCAGTTCCGGACAGGAGGGGCATATGGGTGAAAAACTGTTTTTT.

This chain links TRBV7-9 with TRBJ2-1, with unresolved D. The germline V gene has CDR1 SEHNR and CDR2 FQNEAQ (reference sequence). The CDR3 runs to 15 residues. Trimming shortened V by 1 base and J by 7 bases, and 14 bases separated the two germline ends. The chain's CDR3 is CASSLDRLLGNEQFF. CDR3 in DNA: TGTGCCAGCAGCTTAGACCGGTTGCTTGGTAATGAGCAGTTCTTC.

V is TRBV4-1 and J is TRBJ1-2; 7 positions agree with TRBD1. The V gene's germline CDR1 is MGHRA and CDR2 YSYEKL. The CDR3 has 16 amino acids. V dropped 0 bases and J dropped 0; count of bases not matched to a gene: 4. CDR3 coding DNA: TGCGCCAGCAGCCAAGATCAGGGGGGAGCTAACTATGGCTACACCTTC. Protein sequence: CASSQDQGGANYGYTF.

The chain carries TRBV5-1 and TRBJ2-7; D possibly corresponds to TRBD2 (5 bases). Germline assignment: CDR1 SGHRS and CDR2 YFSETQ. This CDR3 is built from 13 residues. The V gene lost 6 bases and the J gene lost 5 bases, with 15 bases spanning the gap. CDR3 nucleotides: TGCGCCAGCACTGAGGGCTTTCGGCACGAGCAGTACTTC. Encoded protein: CASTEGFRHEQYF.

The chain is built from TRBV27 and TRBJ2-3; 11 bases are a match to TRBD2. This CDR3 comprises 16 residues. CDR1 and CDR2 from the germline V gene are MNHEY and SMNVEV (reference sequence). With 2 bases clipped from V and 2 bases from J, the junction kept 3 bases outside the gene matches. In nucleotides, the CDR3 is TGTGCCAGCAGTTTAGGGACTAGCGGTGTCACAGATACGCAGTATTTT. This gives the protein CASSLGTSGVTDTQYF.

V usage is TRBV30 and J usage is TRBJ1-1, with 11 bases identical to TRBD1. CDR1 GTSNPN and CDR2 SVGIG come from the germline V gene (reference sequence). J lost 3 bases, V lost 1 base, and 1 base had no gene match. CDR3 size: 14 residues. The DNA for the CDR3 is TGTGCCTGGAGTGCGGGACAGGGGGACACTGAAGCTTTCTTT. Protein: CAWSAGQGDTEAFF.

There are a few counts of this clone. The rearrangement joins TRBV13 to TRBJ1-1, with TRBD1 matching 8 bases. The length of the CDR3 is 16 residues. CDR1 and CDR2 from the germline V gene are PRHDT and FYEKMQ (reference sequence). V was pared by 0 bases and J by 6 bases, with 9 bases of the junction left unmatched. CDR3 region: CASSLGGRQGLSEAFF. CDR3 coding DNA: TGTGCCAGCAGCTTAGGCGGTAGACAGGGGCTTTCTGAAGCTTTCTTT. Full variable domain (rest looked up from reference TRBV13 and TRBJ1-1): AAGVIQSPRHLIKEKRETATLKCYPIPRHDTVYWYQQGPGQDPQFLISFYEKMQSDKGSIPDRFSAQQFSDYHSELNMSSLELGDSALYFCASSLGGRQGLSEAFFGQGTRLTVV.

The genes are TRBV18 and TRBJ2-5; D remains unclear. Germline V CDR1 and CDR2: KGHSH, LQKENI. The CDR3 sequence is 13 residues long. The ends were cut back, 3 bases at V and 2 bases at J, with 7 bases in the middle. The CDR3 is CASSPTEQETQYF. The CDR3 DNA follows: TGTGCCAGCTCACCTACAGAGCAAGAGACCCAGTACTTC.